This TCR beta chain came from a study of cytomegalovirus exposure and HLA in healthy donors. Study summary: HLA-typed donors contributed 65 million to 95 million unique TCRs, which were held in an early data release. Study results and limitations: A later analysis by the authors found several of the most significant clusters apparently linked to common viral pathogens. High sensitivity and specificity were reportedly achieved when the classifier diagnosed cytomegalovirus status.

Use of 60 Vbeta and 13 Jbeta primers characterized the PCR. Profiled with immunoSEQ multiplex PCR; TCRdb holds only in-frame clones, not every one. The sample yields 80,000 to 130,000 clones, roughly 80% seen once. Comments on this clone: The antigen is unknown.

The receptor comes from a male donor in good health and CMV-seropositive. Input material: PBMCs.

The CDR3 loop reads CASSQDQQGGEKLFF. CDR3 DNA sequence: TGCGCCAGCAGCCAAGATCAACAGGGGGGCGAAAAACTGTTTTTT. V gene TRBV4-1 combines with J gene TRBJ1-4; TRBD1 aligns across 8 bases. The CDR3 totals 15 residues. Per germline, CDR1 MGHRA and CDR2 YSYEKL. V dropped 0 bases and J dropped 8; count of bases not matched to a gene: 5.